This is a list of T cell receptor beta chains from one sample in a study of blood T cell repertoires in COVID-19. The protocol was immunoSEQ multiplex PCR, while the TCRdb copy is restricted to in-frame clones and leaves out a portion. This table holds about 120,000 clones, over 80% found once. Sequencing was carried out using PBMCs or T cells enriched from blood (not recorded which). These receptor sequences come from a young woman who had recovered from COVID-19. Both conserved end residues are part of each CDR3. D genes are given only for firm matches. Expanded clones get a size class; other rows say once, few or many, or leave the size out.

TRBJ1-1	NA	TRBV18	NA	CASSTNKNTEAFF	TGTGCCAGCTCAACTAACAAGAACACTGAAGCTTTCTTT
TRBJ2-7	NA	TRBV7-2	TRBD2	CASSLGLAISSYEQYF	TGTGCCAGCAGCTTAGGACTAGCGATCAGCTCCTACGAGCAGTACTTC
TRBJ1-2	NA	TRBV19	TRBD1	CASRGRGQGTGYTF	TGTGCCAGTAGGGGAAGGGGACAGGGCACCGGCTACACCTTC
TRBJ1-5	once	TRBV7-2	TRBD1	CASSTTGYQPQHF	TGTGCCAGCAGCACGACAGGGTATCAGCCCCAGCATTTT
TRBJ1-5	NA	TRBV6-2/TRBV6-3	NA	CASSHGGGNQPQHF	TGTGCCAGCAGCCACGGGGGGGGCAATCAGCCCCAGCATTTT
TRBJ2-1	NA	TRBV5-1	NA	CASRHRLAGIGDEQFF	TGCGCCAGCAGGCACCGATTAGCTGGAATCGGGGATGAGCAGTTCTTC
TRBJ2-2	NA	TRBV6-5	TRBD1	CASLGQGGTGELFF	TGTGCCAGCTTGGGACAGGGAGGCACCGGGGAGCTGTTTTTT
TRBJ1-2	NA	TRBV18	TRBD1	CASSPIADRTGGYTF	TGTGCCAGCTCACCCATCGCGGACAGGACGGGGGGCTACACCTTC
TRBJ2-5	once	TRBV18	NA	CASSIQFQETQYF	TGTGCCAGCTCAATCCAATTCCAAGAGACCCAGTACTTC
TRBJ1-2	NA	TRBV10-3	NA	CAISETNGHRGGYTF	TGTGCCATCAGTGAAACGAATGGGCACCGGGGTGGCTACACCTTC
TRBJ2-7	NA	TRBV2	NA	CASSDVDLDEQYF	TGTGCCAGCAGCGACGTAGACTTGGACGAGCAGTACTTC
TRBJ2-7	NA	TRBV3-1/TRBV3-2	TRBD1	CASSQNSDRGSYEQYF	TGTGCCAGCAGCCAAAATTCCGACAGGGGCTCCTACGAGCAGTACTTC
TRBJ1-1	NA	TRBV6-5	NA	CASSYAGGGAFF	TGTGCCAGCAGTTACGCGGGCGGCGGAGCTTTCTTT
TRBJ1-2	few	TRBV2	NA	CASSGWGGAYGYTF	TGTGCCAGCAGTGGATGGGGGGGAGCGTATGGCTACACCTTC
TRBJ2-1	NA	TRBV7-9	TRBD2	CASRTGGTSGNYNEQFF	TGTGCCAGCAGGACAGGGGGGACTAGCGGCAACTACAATGAGCAGTTCTTC
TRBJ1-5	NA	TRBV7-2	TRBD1	CASSLPGGNNQPQHF	TGTGCCAGCAGCTTACCAGGGGGCAACAATCAGCCCCAGCATTTT
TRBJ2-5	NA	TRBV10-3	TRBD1	CAISEDRVYFQETQYF	TGTGCCATCAGTGAGGACAGGGTCTATTTCCAAGAGACCCAGTACTTC
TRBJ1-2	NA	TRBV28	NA	CASSSYSFNYGYTF	TGTGCCAGCAGTTCCTACAGTTTTAACTATGGCTACACCTTC
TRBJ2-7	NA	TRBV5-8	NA	CASSLGQLFSYEQYF	TGTGCCAGCAGCTTGGGACAGCTTTTTTCCTACGAGCAGTACTTC
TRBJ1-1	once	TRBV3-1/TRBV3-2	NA	CASSLGTWPMNTEAFF	TGTGCCAGCAGCCTGGGGACTTGGCCCATGAACACTGAAGCTTTCTTT
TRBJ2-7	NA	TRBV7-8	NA	CASSLDRNYEQYF	TGTGCCAGCAGCCTCGACAGAAACTACGAGCAGTACTTC
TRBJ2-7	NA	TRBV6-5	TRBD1	CASSYSRTGGSEQYF	TGTGCCAGCAGTTACTCTAGGACAGGGGGGAGCGAGCAGTACTTC
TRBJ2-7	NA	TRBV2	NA	CASSAGGGGAYEQYF	TGTGCCAGCAGTGCGGGGGGCGGGGGCGCCTACGAGCAGTACTTC
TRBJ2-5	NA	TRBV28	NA	CASYSPGRSSTQYF	TGTGCCAGCTACTCCCCGGGTAGGTCCTCGACCCAGTACTTC
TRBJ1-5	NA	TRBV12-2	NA	CASRLDRGNQPQHF	TGTGCAAGTCGCTTGGATCGGGGGAATCAGCCCCAGCATTTT
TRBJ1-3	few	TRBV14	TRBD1	CASSRRSGTGGANTIYF	TGTGCCAGCAGCCGTCGATCCGGGACAGGGGGCGCGAACACCATATATTTT
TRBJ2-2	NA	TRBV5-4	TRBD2	CASSSTSALTAGELFF	TGTGCCAGCAGCTCCACTAGCGCCTTAACCGCCGGGGAGCTGTTTTTT
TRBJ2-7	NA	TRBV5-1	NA	CASSFATTSYEQYF	TGCGCCAGCAGCTTTGCTACTACCTCCTACGAGCAGTACTTC
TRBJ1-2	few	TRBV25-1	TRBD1	CASSGDRGYYGYTF	TGTGCCAGCAGTGGGGACAGGGGATACTATGGCTACACCTTC
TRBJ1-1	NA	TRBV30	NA	CAWSVFGNTEAFF	TGTGCCTGGAGTGTTTTCGGGAACACTGAAGCTTTCTTT
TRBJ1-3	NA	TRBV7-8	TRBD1	CASSLETRQGTGNTIYF	TGTGCCAGCAGCTTAGAAACTCGACAGGGTACTGGAAACACCATATATTTT
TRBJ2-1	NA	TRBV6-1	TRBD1	CASSGPGQGSYNEQFF	TGTGCCAGCAGTGGTCCGGGACAGGGCTCCTACAATGAGCAGTTCTTC
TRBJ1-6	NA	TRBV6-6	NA	CASQLANLPLHF	TGTGCCAGCCAACTTGCGAACCTTCCCCTCCACTTT
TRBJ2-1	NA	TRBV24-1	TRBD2	CATGGGPRNEQFF	TGTGCCACCGGGGGAGGGCCGAGGAATGAGCAGTTCTTC
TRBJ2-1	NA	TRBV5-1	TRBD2	CASSSTSGRAVSEQFF	TGCGCCAGCAGCTCCACTAGCGGGAGGGCCGTAAGTGAGCAGTTCTTC
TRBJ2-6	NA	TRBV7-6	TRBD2	CARGGGKGANVLTF	TGTGCCAGGGGGGGAGGGAAGGGGGCCAACGTCCTGACTTTC
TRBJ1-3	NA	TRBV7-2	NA	CASGGARSGNTIYF	TGTGCCAGCGGGGGGGCACGCTCTGGAAACACCATATATTTT
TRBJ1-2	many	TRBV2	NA	CASSANPLDGYTF	TGTGCCAGCAGTGCTAACCCCCTGGATGGCTACACCTTC